A selection of T cell receptor beta chains follows, all from one sample in a study of OX40 agonist ivuxolimab in advanced cancers. Here immunoSEQ multiplex PCR was the method, and the copy in TCRdb shows in-frame clones only, minus some. The sample contains 25,000 to 30,000 clones, around 90% of which appear only once. The material sequenced was CD4+ or CD8+ T cells sorted from blood, taken in a trial of the OX40 agonist ivuxolimab. Receptors originate from an adult with an advanced solid tumor such as melanoma, head and neck, liver or kidney cancer. CDR3s include the opening cysteine and the closing phenylalanine or tryptophan. The order of the fields is V gene, CDR3 protein.

v_call: TRBV6-6; cdr3_aa: CASSREGGVGAFF
v_call: TRBV27; cdr3_aa: CASSPTVGYTEAFF
v_call: TRBV30; cdr3_aa: CAWVTVNNEQFF
v_call: TRBV19; cdr3_aa: CASDLGGQGGNEQFF
v_call: TRBV27; cdr3_aa: CASSLGPNYEQYF
v_call: TRBV7-9; cdr3_aa: CASSFPGSNQPQHF
v_call: TRBV10-2; cdr3_aa: CASKRANTGGDTDTQYF
v_call: TRBV19; cdr3_aa: CASSIGQGTEAFF
v_call: TRBV7-3; cdr3_aa: CASSPRTGDQPQHF
v_call: TRBV6-1; cdr3_aa: CASSARVEAFF
v_call: TRBV6-5; cdr3_aa: CASSSLGRYRLFF
v_call: TRBV29-1; cdr3_aa: CSVDLGQGALYEQYF
v_call: TRBV2; cdr3_aa: CASSRTAYEQYF
v_call: TRBV5-1; cdr3_aa: CASSLAGAGRLAVDEQFF
v_call: TRBV6-5; cdr3_aa: CASTKGGEQYF
v_call: TRBV11-1; cdr3_aa: CASSSRPGDGEKLFF
v_call: TRBV4-1; cdr3_aa: CASSTGFSYNEQFF
v_call: TRBV9; cdr3_aa: CASSVGQDAYEQYF
v_call: TRBV30; cdr3_aa: CAWRVGQAYSYEQYF
v_call: TRBV4-2; cdr3_aa: CASSQDLGTSGSLYNEQFF
v_call: TRBV27; cdr3_aa: CASSIAGTENYGYTF
v_call: TRBV11-2; cdr3_aa: CASSLVWSGQGTGELFF
v_call: TRBV6-1; cdr3_aa: CASKDRASSYEQYF
v_call: TRBV6-5; cdr3_aa: CASSYSWSSGNTIYF
v_call: TRBV6-6; cdr3_aa: CASSVLAGHSYEQYF
v_call: TRBV18; cdr3_aa: CASSPLSSGTGSNEQFF
v_call: TRBV9; cdr3_aa: CASRERTDLGGYTF